These T cell receptor beta chains were read from a single sample in a study of blood T cell repertoires in COVID-19. Generated by immunoSEQ multiplex PCR, the TCRdb table keeps only in-frame clones and is missing some. Of some 120,000 clones in the sample, around four fifths are singletons; the top ten hold 6%. Sequenced material: peripheral blood. The receptors here all came from a man older than 75 with COVID-19, enrolled during active disease. CDR3s include the opening cysteine and the closing phenylalanine or tryptophan. A D gene is named only where the DNA matches it firmly. The size entry is marked missing in some rows and otherwise reads once, few, many or a size class.

j_gene | abundance | d_gene | v_gene | CDR3aa | CDR3nt
TRBJ1-4 | once | - | TRBV2 | CASTPEGREKLFF | TGTGCCAGCACCCCAGAGGGTCGGGAAAAACTGTTTTTT
TRBJ2-7 | - | TRBD1 | TRBV2 | CATRTGAGSYEQYF | TGTGCCACCCGGACAGGGGCTGGGTCCTACGAGCAGTACTTC
TRBJ1-1 | - | - | TRBV18 | CASSPHKNTEAFF | TGTGCCAGCTCACCACACAAGAACACTGAAGCTTTCTTT
TRBJ1-5 | - | - | TRBV3-1/TRBV3-2 | CASSQVADQPQHF | TGTGCCAGCAGCCAAGTGGCGGATCAGCCCCAGCATTTT
TRBJ1-6 | - | - | TRBV7-9 | CASSLGGSRNSPLHF | TGTGCCAGCAGCTTGGGAGGGTCAAGGAATTCACCCCTCCACTTT
TRBJ1-5 | - | TRBD1 | TRBV10-2 | CASSTGAYSNQPQHF | TGCGCCAGCAGTACAGGGGCATATAGCAATCAGCCCCAGCATTTT
TRBJ2-1 | - | - | TRBV7-2 | CASSGKRVSYNEQFF | TGTGCCAGCAGCGGGAAGCGGGTCTCCTACAATGAGCAGTTCTTC
TRBJ2-7 | once | TRBD2 | TRBV19 | CASSDSGTSGYEQYF | TGTGCCAGTAGTGATTCGGGGACTAGCGGGTACGAGCAGTACTTC
TRBJ1-6 | - | - | TRBV9 | CASSGRAANSPLHF | TGTGCCAGCAGCGGCAGGGCGGCTAATTCACCCCTCCACTTT
TRBJ1-5 | - | TRBD1 | TRBV19 | CASSIERWDRGQGAQPQHF | TGTGCCAGTAGTATAGAAAGGTGGGACAGGGGGCAGGGGGCTCAGCCCCAGCATTTT
TRBJ2-3 | - | - | TRBV19 | CASSGGAPGTQYF | TGTGCCAGTAGTGGTGGAGCCCCTGGTACGCAGTATTTT
TRBJ1-1 | few | - | TRBV6-2/TRBV6-3 | CASSLAPYGNTEAFF | TGTGCCAGCAGCTTAGCCCCCTATGGGAACACTGAAGCTTTCTTT
TRBJ2-1 | - | - | TRBV28 | CASSPGRGSIDNEQFF | TGTGCCAGCAGTCCAGGTAGGGGGTCGATCGACAATGAGCAGTTCTTC
TRBJ2-3 | - | - | TRBV28 | CASSLSADTQYF | TGTGCCAGCAGTCTTAGTGCAGATACGCAGTATTTT
TRBJ2-7 | many | - | TRBV24-1 | CATSDQGREQYF | TGTGCCACCAGTGATCAGGGGCGGGAGCAGTACTTC
TRBJ1-4 | few | - | TRBV11-2 | CASSPRGGTGNEKLFF | TGTGCCAGCAGCCCTCGCGGGGGTACGGGAAACGAAAAACTGTTTTTT
TRBJ2-3 | - | - | TRBV1 | CTSSQETCRGRGTDTQYF | TGCACCAGCAGCCAAGAAACTTGTAGAGGGAGGGGGACAGATACGCAGTATTTT
TRBJ2-2 | - | TRBD2 | TRBV4-2 | CASSQGSGMDTGELFF | TGTGCCAGCAGCCAAGGTAGCGGGATGGACACCGGGGAGCTGTTTTTT
TRBJ2-5 | - | - | TRBV9 | CASSVGSSPRGETQYF | TGTGCCAGCAGCGTAGGATCTAGCCCCAGGGGAGAGACCCAGTACTTC
TRBJ1-1 | - | - | TRBV12-3/TRBV12-4 | CASSQGGTEAFF | TGTGCCAGCAGCCAGGGAGGGACTGAAGCTTTCTTT
TRBJ2-3 | few | - | TRBV13 | CASSLRGFSTDTQYF | TGTGCCAGCAGCTTGCGGGGATTTAGCACAGATACGCAGTATTTT
TRBJ2-6 | - | - | TRBV3-1/TRBV3-2 | CASSPLGGLSSGANVLTF | TGTGCCAGCAGCCCCCTGGGGGGGCTTAGTTCTGGGGCCAACGTCCTGACTTTC
TRBJ2-3 | - | TRBD2 | TRBV4-3 | CASSQDGREGTDTQYF | TGCGCCAGCAGCCAAGATGGGCGGGAGGGCACAGATACGCAGTATTTT
TRBJ2-2 | few | TRBD1 | TRBV5-1 | CASSTEGARTGELFF | TGCGCCAGCAGTACTGAGGGGGCGCGCACCGGGGAGCTGTTTTTT
TRBJ2-1 | - | - | TRBV28 | CASSLYSGDFYNEQFF | TGTGCCAGCAGTTTATACAGCGGAGATTTCTACAATGAGCAGTTCTTC
TRBJ2-7 | few | TRBD2 | TRBV3-1/TRBV3-2 | CASSQSLAGGREQYF | TGTGCCAGCAGCCAATCACTAGCGGGAGGGCGCGAGCAGTACTTC
TRBJ2-5 | - | - | TRBV28 | CASSLGGVETQYF | TGTGCCAGCAGTTTAGGAGGGGTAGAGACCCAGTACTTC
TRBJ2-7 | - | - | TRBV6-5 | CASSRGRGEQYF | TGTGCCAGCAGTCGCGGCAGGGGCGAGCAGTACTTC
TRBJ2-1 | - | TRBD1 | TRBV2 | CASLDDRANNEQFF | TGTGCCAGCCTCGATGACAGGGCAAACAATGAGCAGTTCTTC
TRBJ2-7 | once | TRBD2 | TRBV30 | CAWSAGTSSYEQYF | TGTGCCTGGAGCGCCGGGACTAGTTCCTACGAGCAGTACTTC
TRBJ1-5 | - | TRBD1 | TRBV27 | CASSLWAGGDTDQPQHF | TGTGCCAGCAGTTTATGGGCAGGGGGCGACACCGATCAGCCCCAGCATTTT
TRBJ2-7 | - | TRBD2 | TRBV6-5 | CASSYQLAGHSYEQYF | TGTGCCAGCAGTTACCAACTAGCGGGGCATTCCTACGAGCAGTACTTC
TRBJ2-7 | - | - | TRBV5-4 | CASSFNTYEQYF | TGTGCCAGCAGCTTCAACACCTACGAGCAGTACTTC
TRBJ1-3 | once | TRBD1 | TRBV28 | CASSPWTGSTGNTIYF | TGTGCCAGCAGTCCCTGGACAGGTTCTACTGGAAACACCATATATTTT
TRBJ2-3 | - | TRBD1 | TRBV2 | CASSYRDRGTDTQYF | TGTGCCAGCAGCTACCGGGACAGGGGGACAGATACGCAGTATTTT
TRBJ2-7 | many | TRBD2 | TRBV13 | CASSPGTSGPAYEQYF | TGTGCCAGCAGCCCCGGGACTAGCGGGCCAGCCTACGAGCAGTACTTC
TRBJ2-2 | - | TRBD2 | TRBV18 | CASSPLKLAGGPFANTGELFF | TGTGCCAGCTCACCACTTAAGCTAGCGGGAGGGCCGTTCGCGAACACCGGGGAGCTGTTTTTT
TRBJ2-7 | many | - | TRBV2 | CASSLLPSYEQYF | TGTGCCAGCAGCCTACTCCCCTCCTACGAGCAGTACTTC
TRBJ2-1 | - | TRBD2 | TRBV3-1/TRBV3-2 | CASSGLSVAGEGDEQFF | TGTGCCAGCAGCGGCCTTTCAGTAGCGGGAGAGGGCGATGAGCAGTTCTTC
TRBJ2-1 | - | TRBD2 | TRBV6-2/TRBV6-3 | CASSSARGGRQENEQFF | TGTGCCAGCAGTTCAGCCCGGGGCGGGAGGCAAGAAAATGAGCAGTTCTTC